The source of this T cell receptor beta chain is a study of memory CD4+ T cells and cytomegalovirus serostatus. Study at large: Of the healthy Belgian adults, several were CMV seropositive and about two dozen seronegative.

The sort gate was single viable CD3+CD4+CD8-CD45RO+ cells for memory CD4+ T cells. Study findings and constraints: Median bootstrapped AUC for CMV status was approximately 0.95 originally, just under 0.93 US-trained. CD4+ memory repertoires contained about 40% of the 164 reported CMV TCRbeta sequences.

About this clone itself: Its target is not known.

Libraries were prepared by immunoSEQ multiplex PCR; TCRdb keeps only in-frame clonotypes and omits some of them. The sample lists under 55,000 clones; 80% were seen once. This receptor was identified in an adult in good health and CMV-seropositive. The source material was memory CD4+ T cells from blood.

CDR3 coding DNA: TGTGCCAGCAGTGATTGGGGGAGGGAGGAAGCTTTCTTT. Encoded protein: CASSDWGREEAFF. This rearrangement joins TRBV2 to TRBJ1-1; D perhaps matches TRBD1 (5 bases). With 3 bases removed from V and 8 bases from J, the gap between germline ends came to 13 bases. CDR1 and CDR2 from the germline V gene are SNHLY and FYNNEI. This CDR3 has 13 amino acids.